The rows below give T cell receptor beta chains drawn from one sample of a study of regulatory T cells in long-lasting Graves disease. TCRdb reanalysed the multiplex PCR reads using MiXCR and keeps one entry per CDR3 protein. The sample lists about 470,000 distinct CDR3 sequences; 20% to 25% were seen once. The material sequenced was peripheral blood mononuclear cells (PBMCs), taken when the disease was refractory, from a patient treated with antithyroid drugs. The receptors originated from a female donor with Graves disease. The CDR3 runs from the conserved cysteine through the conserved F or W. The D gene is left open where the match is weak. A row's size may be missing; if present it is once, few, many or a size class.

v_call: TRBV10-3; clone_size: few; j_call: TRBJ2-7; d_call: TRBD1; cdr3_aa: CAISTGQAGFYEQYF; cdr3_nt: TGTGCCATCAGTACCGGACAGGCTGGGTTCTACGAGCAGTACTTC
v_call: TRBV5-1; clone_size: few; j_call: TRBJ2-7; d_call: TRBD2; cdr3_aa: CASSPRTSGRAPISYEQYF; cdr3_nt: TGCGCCAGCAGCCCAAGGACTAGCGGGAGGGCCCCAATATCCTACGAGCAGTACTTC
v_call: TRBV19; clone_size: -; j_call: TRBJ2-7; d_call: TRBD2; cdr3_aa: CASSIGGSGSWYEQYF; cdr3_nt: TGTGCCAGTAGTATTGGAGGGAGCGGGAGCTGGTACGAGCAGTACTTC
v_call: TRBV7-2; clone_size: -; j_call: TRBJ2-3; d_call: -; cdr3_aa: CASSSDKGDTQYF; cdr3_nt: TGTGCCAGCAGTTCGGATAAGGGAGATACGCAGTATTTT
v_call: TRBV7-9; clone_size: many; j_call: TRBJ1-1; d_call: -; cdr3_aa: CASSLEAAEAFF; cdr3_nt: TGTGCCAGCAGCTTAGAGGCCGCTGAAGCTTTCTTT
v_call: TRBV20-1; clone_size: many; j_call: TRBJ2-5; d_call: -; cdr3_aa: CSARLGVGETQYF; cdr3_nt: TGCAGTGCTAGATTAGGGGTCGGAGAGACCCAGTACTTC
v_call: TRBV5-1; clone_size: many; j_call: TRBJ2-2; d_call: TRBD1; cdr3_aa: CASSEMTGGNTGELFF; cdr3_nt: TGCGCCAGCAGCGAGATGACAGGGGGAAACACCGGGGAGCTGTTTTTT
v_call: TRBV24-1; clone_size: -; j_call: TRBJ2-2; d_call: -; cdr3_aa: CATSPGADYYTGELFF; cdr3_nt: TGTGCCACCAGTCCGGGAGCGGACTACTACACCGGGGAGCTGTTTTTT
v_call: TRBV6-4; clone_size: -; j_call: TRBJ2-7; d_call: -; cdr3_aa: CARKRGYEQYF; cdr3_nt: TGTGCCAGAAAAAGGGGCTACGAGCAGTACTTC
v_call: TRBV20-1; clone_size: few; j_call: TRBJ2-7; d_call: TRBD1; cdr3_aa: CSARETGYTYEQYF; cdr3_nt: TGCAGTGCTAGAGAGACAGGGTATACCTACGAGCAGTACTTC
v_call: TRBV20-1; clone_size: many; j_call: TRBJ1-1; d_call: TRBD1; cdr3_aa: CSASTGDVQNTEAFF; cdr3_nt: TGCAGTGCTAGTACAGGGGATGTCCAGAACACTGAAGCTTTCTTT
v_call: TRBV10-3; clone_size: few; j_call: TRBJ1-1; d_call: TRBD1; cdr3_aa: CAISSGQGDTEAFF; cdr3_nt: TGTGCCATCAGTTCGGGACAGGGGGACACTGAAGCTTTCTTT
v_call: TRBV6-2/TRBV6-3; clone_size: -; j_call: TRBJ2-5; d_call: TRBD2; cdr3_aa: CASSYFPASGRDQETQYF; cdr3_nt: TGTGCCAGCAGTTACTTCCCCGCCAGCGGGAGGGATCAAGAGACCCAGTACTTC
v_call: TRBV7-2; clone_size: -; j_call: TRBJ2-7; d_call: -; cdr3_aa: CASSLAAGNGVISYEQYF; cdr3_nt: TGTGCCAGCAGCTTAGCGGCGGGTAATGGGGTGATCAGCTACGAGCAGTACTTC
v_call: TRBV20-1; clone_size: few; j_call: TRBJ1-5; d_call: -; cdr3_aa: CSARERWDGIPGNQPQHF; cdr3_nt: TGCAGTGCTAGAGAGCGATGGGACGGTATCCCGGGCAATCAGCCCCAGCATTTT
v_call: TRBV7-9; clone_size: -; j_call: TRBJ2-2; d_call: -; cdr3_aa: CASHGPPLGTGELFF; cdr3_nt: TGTGCCAGCCATGGCCCCCCTTTGGGCACCGGGGAGCTGTTTTTT
v_call: TRBV11-2; clone_size: few; j_call: TRBJ2-1; d_call: -; cdr3_aa: CASSSLWNEQFF; cdr3_nt: TGTGCCAGCAGCTCCCTATGGAATGAGCAGTTCTTC
v_call: TRBV7-2; clone_size: few; j_call: TRBJ1-5; d_call: -; cdr3_aa: CASSLKRWARDQPQHF; cdr3_nt: TGTGCCAGCAGCTTAAAGAGGTGGGCCAGAGATCAGCCCCAGCATTTT
v_call: TRBV20-1; clone_size: -; j_call: TRBJ2-5; d_call: TRBD1; cdr3_aa: CSAEWTGGAGTQYF; cdr3_nt: TGCAGTGCGGAGTGGACAGGGGGTGCGGGGACCCAGTACTTC
v_call: TRBV9; clone_size: -; j_call: TRBJ1-5; d_call: TRBD1; cdr3_aa: CASSGTGGSNQPQHF; cdr3_nt: TGTGCCAGCAGCGGGACAGGGGGTTCCAATCAGCCCCAGCATTTT
v_call: TRBV5-1; clone_size: many; j_call: TRBJ1-3; d_call: -; cdr3_aa: CASRWDAQSFSGNTIYF; cdr3_nt: TGCGCCAGCAGATGGGACGCCCAATCCTTCTCTGGAAACACCATATATTTT
v_call: TRBV20-1; clone_size: few; j_call: TRBJ2-3; d_call: TRBD2; cdr3_aa: CSASTALAGGGTDTQYF; cdr3_nt: TGCAGTGCTAGTACCGCACTAGCGGGAGGAGGGACAGATACGCAGTATTTT
v_call: TRBV5-5; clone_size: -; j_call: TRBJ1-1; d_call: -; cdr3_aa: CASLGGPYAEAFF; cdr3_nt: TGTGCCAGCCTAGGGGGGCCCTACGCTGAAGCTTTCTTT
v_call: TRBV30; clone_size: -; j_call: TRBJ1-1; d_call: -; cdr3_aa: CAWRGGVALNTEAFF; cdr3_nt: TGTGCCTGGAGGGGGGGGGTCGCCTTGAACACTGAAGCTTTCTTT
v_call: TRBV13; clone_size: many; j_call: TRBJ1-2; d_call: -; cdr3_aa: CASSGEQGEEGGYTF; cdr3_nt: TGTGCCAGCAGCGGGGAACAGGGCGAAGAAGGTGGCTACACCTTC
v_call: TRBV19; clone_size: few; j_call: TRBJ1-1; d_call: -; cdr3_aa: CASSFSLEMNTEAFF; cdr3_nt: TGTGCCAGTAGTTTCTCCCTTGAAATGAACACTGAAGCTTTCTTT
v_call: TRBV27; clone_size: many; j_call: TRBJ1-1; d_call: -; cdr3_aa: CASSLLVVVNGEAFF; cdr3_nt: TGTGCCAGCAGTTTATTAGTGGTGGTCAACGGTGAAGCTTTCTTT
v_call: TRBV12-5; clone_size: many; j_call: TRBJ2-3; d_call: TRBD1; cdr3_aa: CASGYMRGRTSTDTQYF; cdr3_nt: TGTGCTAGTGGCTATATGAGGGGGCGGACCAGCACAGATACGCAGTATTTT
v_call: TRBV28; clone_size: -; j_call: TRBJ1-2; d_call: -; cdr3_aa: CASSLFRTKIYGYTF; cdr3_nt: TGTGCCAGCAGTTTATTCAGGACAAAGATATATGGCTACACCTTC
v_call: TRBV6-1; clone_size: few; j_call: TRBJ1-3; d_call: TRBD1; cdr3_aa: CASSGQGGNTIYF; cdr3_nt: TGTGCCAGCAGTGGACAGGGGGGAAACACCATATATTTT
v_call: TRBV12-3/TRBV12-4; clone_size: many; j_call: TRBJ1-1; d_call: -; cdr3_aa: CASSLVFGGGNTEAFF; cdr3_nt: TGTGCCAGCAGTTTAGTGTTCGGTGGCGGGAACACTGAAGCTTTCTTT